One and the same sample provided the 12 T cell receptor beta chains below, sequenced in a study of cytomegalovirus exposure and HLA in healthy donors. 60 Vbeta and 13 Jbeta primers were used in PCR. TCRdb's table, derived via immunoSEQ multiplex PCR, lists solely in-frame clones and lacks some. The sample lists approximately 100,000 clones; approximately 73% were seen once. Sequencing used PBMCs. Receptor source: a man aged 40-50 years in good health and CMV-seronegative.

This chain connects TRBV29-1 to TRBJ2-7; 8 bases line up with TRBD1. Trimming cost V 6 bases and J 4 bases; bases outside gene matches: 8. The CDR3 runs to 13 residues. The V gene's germline CDR1 is SQVTM and CDR2 ANQGSEA. CDR3 nucleotides: TGCAGCGTCAATTACAGGGGGAATTACGAGCAGTACTTC. Protein product: CSVNYRGNYEQYF.

This chain links TRBV9 with TRBJ2-5; 9 nucleotides match TRBD2. Germline V lookup: CDR1 SGDLS, CDR2 YYNGEE. Trimming cost V 4 bases and J 3 bases; bases outside gene matches: 1. This CDR3 region has 13 residues. CDR3 DNA: TGTGCCAGCAGCCTAGCGGGGAAAGAGACCCAGTACTTC. Amino acid sequence: CASSLAGKETQYF.

This sequence joins TRBV27 and TRBJ2-6, with D possibly matching TRBD1 (5 bases). The CDR3 totals 15 residues. Germline V gives CDR1 MNHEY, CDR2 SMNVEV (reference sequence). V was clipped by 7 bases and J by 7 bases, with 17 bases between them. This CDR3 reads CASMKFPGAANVLTF. DNA of the CDR3: TGTGCCAGCATGAAATTCCCTGGGGCAGCCAACGTCCTGACTTTC.

The chain couples TRBV7-9 to TRBJ2-7; perhaps TRBD2 as D (7 bases). This CDR3 spans 15 amino acids. Trimming cost V 5 bases and J 4 bases, with 18 bases left between them. CDR1 SEHNR and CDR2 FQNEAQ come from the germline V gene (reference sequence). The CDR3 DNA sequence: TGTGCCAGCAGCCAGACCGCCGGGGGGCAGTACGAGCAGTACTTC. Translated, it gives CASSQTAGGQYEQYF.

This clone occurred a few times. V gene TRBV5-1 combines with J gene TRBJ2-1, with 8 bases lining up with TRBD2. Germline trimming cut 3 bases from V and 7 bases from J; bases unmatched to any gene: 6. The CDR3 runs to 14 residues. CDR1 is SGHRS and CDR2 is YFSETQ in the germline V gene. CDR3 in DNA: TGCGCCAGCAGCTCTCCCGGGGGGGGTAATGAGCAGTTCTTC. Protein sequence: CASSSPGGGNEQFF.

CDR3 nucleotide sequence: TGCGCCAGCAGCATCGGGACAGGGAGGCCACAAGAGACCCAGTACTTC. Translating it yields CASSIGTGRPQETQYF. The chain employs TRBV5-1 and TRBJ2-5, with 9 bases lining up with TRBD1. Germline loops: CDR1 SGHRS, CDR2 YFSETQ. V lost 4 bases, J lost 2 bases, and 9 bases stayed unmatched. This CDR3 is built from 16 residues.

V gene TRBV5-8 combines with J gene TRBJ1-1; 9 positions match TRBD1. J gave up 11 bases and V 4 bases, and 6 bases lay outside the gene matches. Germline-derived CDR1 and CDR2 are SGHTS and YDEGEE. The CDR3 consists of 12 residues. CDR3 sequence: CASSTKTGGAFF. CDR3 nucleotides: TGTGCCAGCAGCACAAAGACAGGGGGGGCTTTCTTT.

The chain has TRBV13 and TRBJ1-3; D is unresolved. V dropped 2 bases and J dropped 1 base, with 6 bases sitting between them. Germline-derived CDR1 and CDR2 are PRHDT and FYEKMQ (reference sequence). This CDR3 spans 14 amino acids. The CDR3 is CASSLRASGNTIYF. In nucleotides, the CDR3 is TGTGCCAGCAGCTTAAGAGCATCTGGAAACACCATATATTTT.

The V and J genes are TRBV7-3 and TRBJ2-2; the D gene is possibly TRBD2 (7 bases). The germline V and J ends were trimmed by 2 bases and 4 bases, with 11 bases remaining between them. Germline CDR1 is SGHTA and CDR2 is FQGTGA. The CDR3 covers 15 residues. The CDR3, as DNA: TGTGCCAGCAGCTTAGACGGGGGGCTCACCGGGGAGCTGTTTTTT. This encodes CASSLDGGLTGELFF.

The table lists this clone with a few counts. The chain uses TRBV6-7 and TRBJ2-5, with TRBD2 matching 9 bases. TRBV6-7 is an ORF for which the function is uncertain. V lost 8 bases, J lost 3 bases, and 13 bases stayed unmatched. The length of the CDR3 is 16 residues. The CDR3 DNA reads TGTGCCAGCCCAGAGCCCTGGCGGGGGGGGAAAGAGACCCAGTACTTC. As protein: CASPEPWRGGKETQYF.

V and J are TRBV19 and TRBJ1-5, with D hard to call. This CDR3 is built from 13 residues. In germline, CDR1 is LNHDA, CDR2 SQIVND (reference sequence). V was clipped by 2 bases and J by 4 bases, with 6 bases between them. CDR3 loop: CASSILENQPQHF. Written as DNA, the CDR3 is TGTGCCAGTAGTATACTAGAGAATCAGCCCCAGCATTTT.

CDR3 DNA: TGTGCCAGCAGCCCGATCGGGGGTGGGACTGAAGCTTTCTTT. Translated: CASSPIGGGTEAFF. The genes are TRBV5-6 and TRBJ1-1; TRBD1 is a possible D gene (5 bases). Deletions cut 4 bases from V and 5 bases from J, with 15 bases between. Germline CDR1 is SGHDT and CDR2 is YYEEEE. This CDR3 has 14 amino acids.